This T cell receptor (beta chain) stems from a study of T cells in Graves' hyperthyroidism and ophthalmopathy. Based on clinical symptoms, serum thyroxine and TRAb, thyroid ultrasound and orbital computed tomography, diagnoses were reached. At least ten counts were recorded for this clonotype. The antigen is unknown. The CDR3 regions of TCR beta were amplified from RNA transcripts. During a first-round RT-PCR of the TCR CDR3, the HTBI primer set was used. MiXCR, run by TCRdb on the multiplex PCR reads, gives a single entry per CDR3 protein. The table lists fewer than 300,000 distinct CDR3 sequences, 13% to 15% of them singletons, with about 33% in the top ten. Points from the study as a whole: Blood also showed most of the thyroid clonotypes that were expanded above 0.001. A 13 V-J signature model discriminated ophthalmopathy versus stable hyperthyroidism.

Sequenced input: blood. The clonotype comes from a woman between 45 and 65 years old with Graves' hyperthyroidism that later progressed to Graves' ophthalmopathy.

CDR3 bases: TGTGCCAGCAGTGGGGGGGACGAGCAGTACTTC. It translates to CASSGGDEQYF. The rearrangement uses TRBV12-3 or TRBV12-4 and TRBJ2-7; 7 nucleotides match TRBD2. This CDR3 has 11 amino acids. V gave up 5 bases and J gave up 5 bases; unmatched junction bases: 0.